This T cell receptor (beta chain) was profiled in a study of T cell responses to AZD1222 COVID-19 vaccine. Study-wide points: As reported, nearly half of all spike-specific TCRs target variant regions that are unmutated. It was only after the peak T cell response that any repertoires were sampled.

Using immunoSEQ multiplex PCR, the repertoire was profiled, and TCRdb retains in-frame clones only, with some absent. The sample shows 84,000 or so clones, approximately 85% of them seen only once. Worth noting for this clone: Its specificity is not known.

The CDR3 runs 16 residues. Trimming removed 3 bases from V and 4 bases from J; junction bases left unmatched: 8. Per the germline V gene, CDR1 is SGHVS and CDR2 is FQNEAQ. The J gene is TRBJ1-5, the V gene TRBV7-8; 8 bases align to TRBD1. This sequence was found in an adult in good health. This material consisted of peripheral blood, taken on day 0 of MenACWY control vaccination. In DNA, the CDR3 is TGTGCCAGCAGCTTCGCAGGACAGGGTAGGAATCAGCCCCAGCATTTT. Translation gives CASSFAGQGRNQPQHF.